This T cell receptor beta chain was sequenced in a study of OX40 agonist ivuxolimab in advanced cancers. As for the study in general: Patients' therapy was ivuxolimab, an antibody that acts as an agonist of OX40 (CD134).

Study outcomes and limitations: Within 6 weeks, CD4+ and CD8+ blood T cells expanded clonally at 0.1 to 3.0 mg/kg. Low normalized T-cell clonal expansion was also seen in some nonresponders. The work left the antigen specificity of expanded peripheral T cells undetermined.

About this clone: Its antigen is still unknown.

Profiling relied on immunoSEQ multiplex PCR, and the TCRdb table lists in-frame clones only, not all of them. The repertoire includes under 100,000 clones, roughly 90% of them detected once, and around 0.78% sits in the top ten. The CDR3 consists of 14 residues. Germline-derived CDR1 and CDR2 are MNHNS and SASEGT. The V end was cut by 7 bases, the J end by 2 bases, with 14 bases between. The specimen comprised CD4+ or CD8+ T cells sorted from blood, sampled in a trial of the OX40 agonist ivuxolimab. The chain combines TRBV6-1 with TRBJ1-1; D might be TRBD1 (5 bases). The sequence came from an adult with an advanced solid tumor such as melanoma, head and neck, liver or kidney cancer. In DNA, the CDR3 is TGTGCCAGCATCCGGGATGGGGGAAACACTGAAGCTTTCTTT. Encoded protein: CASIRDGGNTEAFF.